This T cell receptor beta chain stems from a study of early T cells in non-severe SARS-CoV-2 infection. Study in general: From unsorted whole blood, bulk RNA was sequenced, and the chains remained unpaired.

Unique molecular identifiers were attached to individual cDNA molecules. TCRdb re-called the 5' RACE reads through MiXCR, storing one row per CDR3 protein. Among roughly 70,000 distinct CDR3 sequences listed, about 19% were seen once. Broader study findings: A preference for anti-spike CD8 responses marked VDJdb matching, which missed private and CD4 specificities.

CDR3 length: 13 residues. CDR1 is SGHTA, CDR2 FQGTGA, per germline. V was shortened by 4 bases and J by 1 base, with 7 bases between the two germline ends. With regard to this clonotype: The antigen remains undetermined.

The specimen comprised whole blood, sampled at baseline. This sequence originates from an adult who was a healthcare worker with PCR-confirmed SARS-CoV-2 infection or an uninfected control (not recorded which). The chain joins TRBV7-3 to TRBJ2-5, with D possibly TRBD1 on 5 matching bases. The CDR3 DNA sequence: TGTGCCAGCAGCTGGGGCGTCCAAGAGACCCAGTACTTC. Its translation: CASSWGVQETQYF.